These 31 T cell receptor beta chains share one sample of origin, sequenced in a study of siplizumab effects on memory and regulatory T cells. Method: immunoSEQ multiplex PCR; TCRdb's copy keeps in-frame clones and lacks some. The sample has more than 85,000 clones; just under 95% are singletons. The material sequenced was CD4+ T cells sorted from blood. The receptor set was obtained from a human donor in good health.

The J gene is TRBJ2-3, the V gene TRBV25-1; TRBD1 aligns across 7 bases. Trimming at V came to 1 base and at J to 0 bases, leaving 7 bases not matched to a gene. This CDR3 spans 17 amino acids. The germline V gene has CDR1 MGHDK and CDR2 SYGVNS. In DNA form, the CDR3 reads TGTGCCAGCAGTGAATCGGGAAGGGGGCGTAGCACAGATACGCAGTATTTT. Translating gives CASSESGRGRSTDTQYF.

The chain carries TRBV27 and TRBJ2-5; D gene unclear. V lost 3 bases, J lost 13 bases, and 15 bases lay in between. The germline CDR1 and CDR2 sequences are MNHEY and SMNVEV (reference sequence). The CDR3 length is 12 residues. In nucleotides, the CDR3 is TGTGCCAGCAGTTTCCTGAATCAGGTGACGTACTTC. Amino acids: CASSFLNQVTYF.

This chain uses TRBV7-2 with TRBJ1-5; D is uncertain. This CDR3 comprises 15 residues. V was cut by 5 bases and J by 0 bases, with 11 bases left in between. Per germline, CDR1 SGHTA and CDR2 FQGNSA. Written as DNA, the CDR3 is TGTGCCAGCAGCCTACGTCGGGGTAGCAATCAGCCCCAGCATTTT. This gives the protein CASSLRRGSNQPQHF. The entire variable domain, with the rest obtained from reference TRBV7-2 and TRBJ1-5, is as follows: GAGVSQSPSNKVTEKGKDVELRCDPISGHTALYWYRQSLGQGLEFLIYFQGNSAPDKSGLPSDRFSAERTGGSVSTLTIQRTQQEDSAVYLCASSLRRGSNQPQHFGDGTRLSIL.

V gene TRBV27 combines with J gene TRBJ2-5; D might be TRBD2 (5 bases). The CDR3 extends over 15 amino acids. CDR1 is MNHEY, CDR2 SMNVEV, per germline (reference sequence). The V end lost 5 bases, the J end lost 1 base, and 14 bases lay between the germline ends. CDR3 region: CASSPRTVFQETQYF. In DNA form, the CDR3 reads TGTGCCAGCAGTCCACGGACTGTATTCCAAGAGACCCAGTACTTC.

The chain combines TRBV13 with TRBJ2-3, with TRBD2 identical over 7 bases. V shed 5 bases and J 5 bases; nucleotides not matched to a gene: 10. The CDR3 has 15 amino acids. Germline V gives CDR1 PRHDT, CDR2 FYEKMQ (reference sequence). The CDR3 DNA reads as TGTGCCAGCAGCCCCCCGCGACTAGCTGTAGATACGCAGTATTTT. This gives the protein CASSPPRLAVDTQYF.

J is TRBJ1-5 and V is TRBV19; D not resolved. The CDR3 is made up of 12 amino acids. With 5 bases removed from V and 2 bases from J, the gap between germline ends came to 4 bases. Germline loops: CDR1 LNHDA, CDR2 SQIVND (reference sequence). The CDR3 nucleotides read TGTGCCAGTAGTTACGGCAATCAGCCCCAGCATTTT. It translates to CASSYGNQPQHF.

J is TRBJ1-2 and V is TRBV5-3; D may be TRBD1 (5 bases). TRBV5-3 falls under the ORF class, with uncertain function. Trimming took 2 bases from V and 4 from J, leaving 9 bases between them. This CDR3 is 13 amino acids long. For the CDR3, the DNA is TGTGCCAGAAGCTTCGGGGGATTCTATGGCTACACCTTC. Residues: CARSFGGFYGYTF.

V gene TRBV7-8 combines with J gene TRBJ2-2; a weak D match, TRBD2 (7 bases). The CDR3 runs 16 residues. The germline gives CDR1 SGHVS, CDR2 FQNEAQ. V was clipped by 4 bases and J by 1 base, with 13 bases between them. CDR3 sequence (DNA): TGTGCCAGCAGCTGGGGGGGCCTTATGAACACCGGGGAGCTGTTTTTT. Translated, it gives CASSWGGLMNTGELFF.

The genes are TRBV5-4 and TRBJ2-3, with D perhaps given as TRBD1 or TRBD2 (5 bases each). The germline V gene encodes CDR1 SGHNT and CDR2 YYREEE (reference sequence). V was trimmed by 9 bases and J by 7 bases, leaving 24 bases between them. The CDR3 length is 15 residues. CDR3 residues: CATQGSRISGHTQYF. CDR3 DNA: TGTGCCACCCAAGGATCCAGGATCTCGGGACATACGCAGTATTTT.

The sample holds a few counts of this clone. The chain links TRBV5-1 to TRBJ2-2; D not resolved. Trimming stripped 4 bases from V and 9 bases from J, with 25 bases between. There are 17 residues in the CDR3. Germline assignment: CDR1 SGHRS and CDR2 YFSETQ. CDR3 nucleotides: TGCGCCAGCAGCCCCTCGCCGACCGCGCCCCCCGGTAGGGAGCTGTTTTTT. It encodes CASSPSPTAPPGRELFF. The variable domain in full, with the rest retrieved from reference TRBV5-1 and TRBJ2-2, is KAGVTQTPRYLIKTRGQQVTLSCSPISGHRSVSWYQQTPGQGLQFLFEYFSETQRNKGNFPGRFSGRQFSNSRSEMNVSTLELGDSALYLCASSPSPTAPPGRELFFGEGSRLTVL.

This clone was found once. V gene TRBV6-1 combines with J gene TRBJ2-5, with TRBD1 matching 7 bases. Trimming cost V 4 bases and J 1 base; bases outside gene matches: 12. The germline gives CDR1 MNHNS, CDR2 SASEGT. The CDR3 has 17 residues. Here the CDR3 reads CASSAGFNRGSQETQYF. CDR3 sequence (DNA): TGTGCCAGCAGTGCTGGCTTTAACAGGGGATCCCAAGAGACCCAGTACTTC.

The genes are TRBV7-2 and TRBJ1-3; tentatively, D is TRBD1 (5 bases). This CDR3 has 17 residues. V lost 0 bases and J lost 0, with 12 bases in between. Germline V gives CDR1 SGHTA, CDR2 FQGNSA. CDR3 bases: TGTGCCAGCAGCTTAGCGGTAGGGGCGAGCTCTGGAAACACCATATATTTT. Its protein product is CASSLAVGASSGNTIYF.

The CDR3 coding sequence is TGTGCCAGCACGGGACAGGGCGGTTCTGAAGCTTTCTTT. This encodes CASTGQGGSEAFF. The J gene is TRBJ1-1, the V gene TRBV25-1; 9 bases align to TRBD1. CDR1 is MGHDK and CDR2 is SYGVNS in the germline V gene. This CDR3 comprises 13 residues. The V and J ends lost 7 bases and 6 bases, in that order; junction bases with no gene match: 6.

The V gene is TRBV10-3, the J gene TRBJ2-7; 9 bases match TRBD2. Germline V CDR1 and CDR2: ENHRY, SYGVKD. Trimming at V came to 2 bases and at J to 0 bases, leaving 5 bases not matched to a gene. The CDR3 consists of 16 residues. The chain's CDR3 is CAISETSGSSSYEQYF. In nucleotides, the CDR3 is TGTGCCATCAGTGAGACTAGCGGGTCCAGCTCCTACGAGCAGTACTTC.

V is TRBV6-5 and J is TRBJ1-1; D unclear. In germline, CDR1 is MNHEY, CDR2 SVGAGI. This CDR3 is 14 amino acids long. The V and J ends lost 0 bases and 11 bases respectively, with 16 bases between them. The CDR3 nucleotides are TGTGCCAGCAGTTACTCAGGACCGCCTGAAATCGCTTTCTTT. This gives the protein CASSYSGPPEIAFF.

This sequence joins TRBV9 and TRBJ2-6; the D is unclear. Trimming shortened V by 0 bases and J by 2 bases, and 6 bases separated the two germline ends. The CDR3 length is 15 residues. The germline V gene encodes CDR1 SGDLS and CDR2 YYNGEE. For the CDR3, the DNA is TGTGCCAGCAGCGTAGGAGATACTGGGGCCAACGTCCTGACTTTC. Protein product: CASSVGDTGANVLTF.

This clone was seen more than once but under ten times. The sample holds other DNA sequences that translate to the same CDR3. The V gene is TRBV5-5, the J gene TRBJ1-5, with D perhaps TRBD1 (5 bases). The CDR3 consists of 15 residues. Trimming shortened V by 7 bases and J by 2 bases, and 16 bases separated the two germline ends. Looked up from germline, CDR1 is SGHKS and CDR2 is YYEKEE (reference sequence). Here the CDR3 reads CASGISPGRNQPQHF. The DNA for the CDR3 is TGTGCCAGCGGGATTTCCCCGGGACGCAATCAGCCCCAGCATTTT.

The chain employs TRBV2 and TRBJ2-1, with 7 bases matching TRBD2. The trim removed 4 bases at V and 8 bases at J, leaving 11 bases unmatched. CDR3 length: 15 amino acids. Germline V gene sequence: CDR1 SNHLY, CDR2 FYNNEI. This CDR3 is CASSADGGSGDEQFF. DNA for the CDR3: TGTGCCAGCAGTGCCGATGGCGGGAGTGGCGATGAGCAGTTCTTC.

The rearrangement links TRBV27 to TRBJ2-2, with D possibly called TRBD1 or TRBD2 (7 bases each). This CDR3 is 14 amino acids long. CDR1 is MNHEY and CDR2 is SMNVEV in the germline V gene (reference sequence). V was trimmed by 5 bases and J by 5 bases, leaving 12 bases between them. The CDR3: CASSRQGGTGELFF. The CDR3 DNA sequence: TGTGCCAGCAGTCGCCAGGGGGGGACCGGGGAGCTGTTTTTT.

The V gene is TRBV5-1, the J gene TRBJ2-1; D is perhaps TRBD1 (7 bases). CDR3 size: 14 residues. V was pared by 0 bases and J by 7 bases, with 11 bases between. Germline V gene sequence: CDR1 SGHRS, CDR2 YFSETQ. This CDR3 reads CASSLGTGGNEQFF. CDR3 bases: TGCGCCAGCAGCTTGGGGACAGGAGGGAATGAGCAGTTCTTC.

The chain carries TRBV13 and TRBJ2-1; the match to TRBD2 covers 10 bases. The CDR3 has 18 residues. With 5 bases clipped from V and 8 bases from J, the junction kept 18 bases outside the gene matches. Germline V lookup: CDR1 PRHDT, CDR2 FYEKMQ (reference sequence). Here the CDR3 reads CASSRTPAKREGRYEQFF. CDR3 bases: TGTGCCAGCAGCCGCACCCCGGCAAAGCGGGAGGGCCGATATGAGCAGTTCTTC.

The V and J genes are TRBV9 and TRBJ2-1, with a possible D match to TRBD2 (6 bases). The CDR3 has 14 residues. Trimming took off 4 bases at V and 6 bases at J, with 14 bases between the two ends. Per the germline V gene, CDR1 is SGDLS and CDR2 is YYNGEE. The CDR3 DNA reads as TGTGCCAGCAGCCAAGCGACTAGTAGCAATGAGCAGTTCTTC. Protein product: CASSQATSSNEQFF.

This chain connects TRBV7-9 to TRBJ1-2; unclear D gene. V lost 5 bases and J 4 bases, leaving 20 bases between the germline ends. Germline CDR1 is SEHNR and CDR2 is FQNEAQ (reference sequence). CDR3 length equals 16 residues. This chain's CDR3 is CASSPLWRVLFYGYTF. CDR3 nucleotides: TGTGCCAGCAGCCCCCTGTGGAGGGTGCTCTTCTATGGCTACACCTTC. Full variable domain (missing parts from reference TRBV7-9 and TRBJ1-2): DTGVSQNPRHKITKRGQNVTFRCDPISEHNRLYWYRQTLGQGPEFLTYFQNEAQLEKSRLLSDRFSAERPKGSFSTLEIQRTEQGDSAMYLCASSPLWRVLFYGYTFGSGTRLTVV.

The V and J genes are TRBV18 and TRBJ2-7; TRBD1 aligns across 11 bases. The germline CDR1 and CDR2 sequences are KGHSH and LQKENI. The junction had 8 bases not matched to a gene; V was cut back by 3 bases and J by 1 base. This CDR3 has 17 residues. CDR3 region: CASSPSFGTGGSYEQYF. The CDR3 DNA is TGTGCCAGCTCACCCTCTTTCGGGACAGGGGGGTCCTACGAGCAGTACTTC.

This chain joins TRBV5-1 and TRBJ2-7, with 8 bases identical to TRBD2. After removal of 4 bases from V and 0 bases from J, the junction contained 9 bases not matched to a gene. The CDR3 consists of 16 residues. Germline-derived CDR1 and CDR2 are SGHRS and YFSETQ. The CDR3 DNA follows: TGCGCCAGCAGCACGCTTAGTCGGGGGGGCTCCTACGAGCAGTACTTC. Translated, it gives CASSTLSRGGSYEQYF.

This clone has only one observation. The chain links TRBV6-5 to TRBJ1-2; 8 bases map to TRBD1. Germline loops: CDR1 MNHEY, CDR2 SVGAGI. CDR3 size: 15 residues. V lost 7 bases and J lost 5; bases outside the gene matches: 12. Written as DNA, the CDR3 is TGTGCCAGCAACATCGGACAGGGTAATATATATGGCTACACCTTC. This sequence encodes CASNIGQGNIYGYTF.

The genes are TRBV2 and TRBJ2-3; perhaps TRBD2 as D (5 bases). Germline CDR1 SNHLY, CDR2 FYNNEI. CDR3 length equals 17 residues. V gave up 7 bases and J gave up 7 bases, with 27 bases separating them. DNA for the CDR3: TGTGCCAGCACCCCCGAGTGGGCTAGCCAAATGAGTCATACGCAGTATTTT. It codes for CASTPEWASQMSHTQYF. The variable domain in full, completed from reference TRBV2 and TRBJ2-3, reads EPEVTQTPSHQVTQMGQEVILRCVPISNHLYFYWYRQILGQKVEFLVSFYNNEISEKSEIFDDQFSVERPDGSNFTLKIRSTKLEDSAMYFCASTPEWASQMSHTQYFGPGTRLTVL.

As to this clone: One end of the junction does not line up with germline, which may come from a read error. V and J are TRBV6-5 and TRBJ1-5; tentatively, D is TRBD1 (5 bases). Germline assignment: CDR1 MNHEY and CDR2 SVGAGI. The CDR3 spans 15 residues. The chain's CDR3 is CASRYSGRGDQPQHF. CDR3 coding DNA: TGTGCCAGCAGATACTCAGGGAGAGGGGATCAGCCCCAGCATTTT.

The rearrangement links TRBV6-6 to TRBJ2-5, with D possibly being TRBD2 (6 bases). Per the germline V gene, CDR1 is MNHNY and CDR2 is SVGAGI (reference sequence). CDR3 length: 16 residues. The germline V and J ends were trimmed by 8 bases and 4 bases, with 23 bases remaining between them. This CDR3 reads CASVSLVPEGGETQYF. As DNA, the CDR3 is TGTGCCAGCGTTAGCTTGGTGCCCGAGGGAGGAGAGACCCAGTACTTC.

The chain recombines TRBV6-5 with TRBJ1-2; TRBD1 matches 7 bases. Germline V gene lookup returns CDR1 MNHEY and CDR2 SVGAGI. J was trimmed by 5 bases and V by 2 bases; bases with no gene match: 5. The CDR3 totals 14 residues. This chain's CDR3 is CASSYRQGRYGYTF. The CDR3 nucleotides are TGTGCCAGCAGTTACCGACAGGGCCGGTATGGCTACACCTTC.

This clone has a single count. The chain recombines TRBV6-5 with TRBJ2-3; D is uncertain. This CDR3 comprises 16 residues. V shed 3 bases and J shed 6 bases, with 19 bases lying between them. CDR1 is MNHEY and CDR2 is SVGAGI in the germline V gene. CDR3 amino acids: CASSYSSASLGDTQYF. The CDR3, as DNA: TGTGCCAGCAGTTATTCCTCGGCCAGCCTTGGCGATACGCAGTATTTT.